This TCR beta chain was recorded in a study of breast tumors, draining lymph nodes, adjacent tissues. Regarding this clonotype: Germline and junction disagree at one end, which may indicate a read error.

The lymph nodes were axillary draining lymph nodes from breast cancer patients. TCRdb called the multiplex PCR reads again in MiXCR, with one record for every CDR3 protein. The table lists around 140,000 distinct CDR3 sequences, approximately 20% of them singletons, with about 2.6% in the top ten. The CDR3 covers 16 residues. Germline lookup yields CDR1 LNHNV and CDR2 YYDKDF (reference sequence). Material: axillary lymph node tissue. The clonotype originates from a female donor with breast cancer. Some clones in this sample may be carry-over from other donors' samples. The chain joins TRBV15 to TRBJ2-2; weak D call: TRBD2 (6 bases). DNA for the CDR3: TGTGCCGCCAGCAGAGTAGTGGGAGGGAACACCGGGGAGCTGTTTTTT. Protein: CAASRVVGGNTGELFF.